The clone carrying this T cell receptor (beta chain) turned up a few times. Its antigen is as yet unknown. Via MiXCR, TCRdb re-called the 5' RACE reads, giving one row per CDR3 protein. This table holds about 300,000 distinct CDR3 sequences, approximately 3.9% found once. The data originate from a study of T cells after yellow fever vaccination. Study observations and caveats: Subsequent to the booster, the majority of primary-vaccination clones reappeared (roughly 96% CD4, 88% CD8).

This TCR came from a young man who received the YFV17D yellow fever vaccine. The sequencing used PBMCs, collected 5 days after the yellow fever booster vaccination.

CDR3 nucleotides: TGTGCCAGCAGTTACATGGGGGGCGGTGGCTACACCTTC. Translated, it gives CASSYMGGGGYTF. The chain couples TRBV6-6 to TRBJ1-2, with a possible D match to TRBD1 (6 bases). Germline values: CDR1 MNHNY, CDR2 SVGAGI (reference sequence). The CDR3 contains 13 residues. Trimming took 2 bases from V and 7 from J, leaving 11 bases between them.